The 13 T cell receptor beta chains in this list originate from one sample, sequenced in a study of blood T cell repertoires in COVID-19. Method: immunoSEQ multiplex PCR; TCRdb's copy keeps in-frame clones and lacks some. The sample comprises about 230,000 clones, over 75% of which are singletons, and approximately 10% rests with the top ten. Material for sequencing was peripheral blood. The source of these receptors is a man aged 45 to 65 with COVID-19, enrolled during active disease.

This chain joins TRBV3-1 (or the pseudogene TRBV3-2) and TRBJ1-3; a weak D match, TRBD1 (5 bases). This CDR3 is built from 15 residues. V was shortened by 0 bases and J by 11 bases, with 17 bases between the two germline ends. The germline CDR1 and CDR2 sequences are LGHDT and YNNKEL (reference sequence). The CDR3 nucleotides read TGTGCCAGCAGCCAAGAATTAACAGGCAGCCGCCCCATATATTTT. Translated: CASSQELTGSRPIYF.

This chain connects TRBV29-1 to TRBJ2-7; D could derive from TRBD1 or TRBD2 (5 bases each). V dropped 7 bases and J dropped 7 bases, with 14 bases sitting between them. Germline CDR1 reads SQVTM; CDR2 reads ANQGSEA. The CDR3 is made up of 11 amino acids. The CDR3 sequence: CSADSGLEQYF. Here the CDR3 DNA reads TGCAGCGCTGACAGCGGTTTAGAGCAGTACTTC.

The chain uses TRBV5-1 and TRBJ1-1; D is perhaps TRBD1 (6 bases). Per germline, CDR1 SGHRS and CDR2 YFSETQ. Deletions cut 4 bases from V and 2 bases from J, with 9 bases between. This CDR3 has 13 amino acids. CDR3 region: CASSRTVNTEAFF. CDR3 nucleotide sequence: TGCGCCAGCAGCCGGACAGTAAACACTGAAGCTTTCTTT.

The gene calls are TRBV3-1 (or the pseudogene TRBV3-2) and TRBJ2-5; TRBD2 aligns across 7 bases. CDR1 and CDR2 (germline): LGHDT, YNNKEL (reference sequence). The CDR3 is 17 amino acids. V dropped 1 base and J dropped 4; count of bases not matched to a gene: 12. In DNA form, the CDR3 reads TGTGCCAGCAGCCAAGCCCCTCGGACGGGGGGTTTAGAGACCCAGTACTTC. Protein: CASSQAPRTGGLETQYF.

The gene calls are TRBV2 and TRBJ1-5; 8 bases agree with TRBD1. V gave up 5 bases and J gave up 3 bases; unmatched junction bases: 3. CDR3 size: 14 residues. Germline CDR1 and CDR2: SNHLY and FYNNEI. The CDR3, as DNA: TGTGCCAGCAGTCCGGGACAGGTCAATCAGCCCCAGCATTTT. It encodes CASSPGQVNQPQHF.

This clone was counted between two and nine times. CDR3 sequence (DNA): TGTGCCAGCAGTGTCGGACAGGATTATGGCTACACCTTC. It specifies CASSVGQDYGYTF. This chain joins TRBV12-3 or TRBV12-4 and TRBJ1-2; the match to TRBD1 covers 7 bases. This CDR3 region has 13 residues. V gave up 5 bases and J gave up 5 bases; unmatched junction bases: 5.

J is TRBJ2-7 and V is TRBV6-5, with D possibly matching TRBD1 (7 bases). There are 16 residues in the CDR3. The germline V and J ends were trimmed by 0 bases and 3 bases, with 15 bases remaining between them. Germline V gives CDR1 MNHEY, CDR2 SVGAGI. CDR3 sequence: CASSYSGGRGDYEQYF. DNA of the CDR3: TGTGCCAGCAGTTACTCGGGTGGCAGGGGGGACTACGAGCAGTACTTC.

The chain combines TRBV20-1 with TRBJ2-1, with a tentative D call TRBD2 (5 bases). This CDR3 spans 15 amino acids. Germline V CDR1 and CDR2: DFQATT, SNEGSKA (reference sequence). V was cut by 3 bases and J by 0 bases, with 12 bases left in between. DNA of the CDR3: TGCAGTGCTAGTGGCGGAGGCGGCTCCTACAATGAGCAGTTCTTC. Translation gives CSASGGGGSYNEQFF.

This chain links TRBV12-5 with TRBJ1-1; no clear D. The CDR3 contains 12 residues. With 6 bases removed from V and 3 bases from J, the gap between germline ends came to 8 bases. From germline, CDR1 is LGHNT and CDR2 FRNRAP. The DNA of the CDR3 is TGTGCTAGTGGGGGAGGGCACACTGAAGCTTTCTTT. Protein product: CASGGGHTEAFF.

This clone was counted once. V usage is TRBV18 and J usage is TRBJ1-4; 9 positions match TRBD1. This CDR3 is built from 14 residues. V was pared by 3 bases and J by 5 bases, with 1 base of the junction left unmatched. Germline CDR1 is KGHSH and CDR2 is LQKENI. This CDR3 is CASSPGQGNEKLFF. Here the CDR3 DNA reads TGTGCCAGCTCACCGGGACAGGGAAATGAAAAACTGTTTTTT.

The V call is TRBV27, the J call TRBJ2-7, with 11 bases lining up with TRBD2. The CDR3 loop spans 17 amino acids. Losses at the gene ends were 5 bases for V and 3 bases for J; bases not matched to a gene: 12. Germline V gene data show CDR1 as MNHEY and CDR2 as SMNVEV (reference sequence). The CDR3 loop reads CASSLTNSGRALYEQYF. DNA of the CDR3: TGTGCCAGCAGTCTTACAAATAGCGGGAGGGCCCTCTACGAGCAGTACTTC.

CDR3 in amino acids: CASSLQITGGSYNEQFF. CDR3 sequence (DNA): TGTGCCAGCAGCTTACAGATAACAGGGGGGTCCTACAATGAGCAGTTCTTC. The rearrangement links TRBV7-8 to TRBJ2-1, with 8 bases matching TRBD1. Germline lookup yields CDR1 SGHVS and CDR2 FQNEAQ. The CDR3 has 17 amino acids. The J segment lost 1 base and the V segment lost 2 bases, leaving 7 bases of the junction unmatched.

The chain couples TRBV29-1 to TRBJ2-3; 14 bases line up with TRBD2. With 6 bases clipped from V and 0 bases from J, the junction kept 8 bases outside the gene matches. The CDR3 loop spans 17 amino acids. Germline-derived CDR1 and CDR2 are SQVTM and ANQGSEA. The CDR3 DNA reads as TGCAGCGTGTTAGGGACTAGCGGGGGAAGTAGCACAGATACGCAGTATTTT. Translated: CSVLGTSGGSSTDTQYF.